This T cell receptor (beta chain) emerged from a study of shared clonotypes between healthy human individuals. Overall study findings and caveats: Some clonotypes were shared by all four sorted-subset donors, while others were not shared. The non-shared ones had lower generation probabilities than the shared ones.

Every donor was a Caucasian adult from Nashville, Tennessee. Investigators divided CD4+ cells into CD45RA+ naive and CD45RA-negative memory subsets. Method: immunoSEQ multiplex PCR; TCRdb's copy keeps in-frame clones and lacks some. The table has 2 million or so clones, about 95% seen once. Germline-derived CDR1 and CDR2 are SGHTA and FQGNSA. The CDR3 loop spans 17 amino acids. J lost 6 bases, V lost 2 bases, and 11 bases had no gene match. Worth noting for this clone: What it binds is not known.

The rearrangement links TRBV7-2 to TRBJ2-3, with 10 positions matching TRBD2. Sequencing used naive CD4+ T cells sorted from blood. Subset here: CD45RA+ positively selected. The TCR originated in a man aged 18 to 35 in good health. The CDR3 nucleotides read TGTGCCAGCAGCTTATATGCCCGGACTAGCGGAGGGGATACGCAGTATTTT. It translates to CASSLYARTSGGDTQYF.